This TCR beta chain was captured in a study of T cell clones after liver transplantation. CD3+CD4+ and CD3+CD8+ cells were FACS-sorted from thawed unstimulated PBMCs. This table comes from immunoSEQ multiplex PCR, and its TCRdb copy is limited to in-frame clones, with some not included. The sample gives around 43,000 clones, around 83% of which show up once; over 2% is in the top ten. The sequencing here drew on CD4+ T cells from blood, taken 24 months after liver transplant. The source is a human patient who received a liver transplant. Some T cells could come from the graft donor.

DNA for the CDR3: TGTGCCAGCAGTTTCGCCGGGACAGGGGTGGAGACCCAGTACTTC. It is translated as CASSFAGTGVETQYF. The chain couples TRBV6-5 to TRBJ2-5, with 10 positions matching TRBD1. Per the germline V gene, CDR1 is MNHEY and CDR2 is SVGAGI. Losses at the gene ends were 4 bases for V and 5 bases for J; bases not matched to a gene: 7. This CDR3 is 15 amino acids long.